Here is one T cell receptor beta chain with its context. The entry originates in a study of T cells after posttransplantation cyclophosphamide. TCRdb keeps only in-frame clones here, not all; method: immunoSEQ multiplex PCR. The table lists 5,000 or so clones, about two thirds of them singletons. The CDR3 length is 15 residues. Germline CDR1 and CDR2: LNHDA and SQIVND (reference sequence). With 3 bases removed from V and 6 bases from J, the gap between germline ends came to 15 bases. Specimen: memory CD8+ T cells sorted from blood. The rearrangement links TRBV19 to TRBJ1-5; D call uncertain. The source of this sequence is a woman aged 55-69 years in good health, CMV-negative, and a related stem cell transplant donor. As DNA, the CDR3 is TGTGCCAGTAGTATCTCCGACTCCCTGGTTCAGCCCCAGCATTTT. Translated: CASSISDSLVQPQHF.